This T cell receptor (beta chain) is drawn from a study of graft-versus-host responses after intestinal transplantation. Overall study: Transplant types were multivisceral, liver-intestinal, or isolated intestinal. Uniformly, recipients were administered anti-thymocyte globulin induction with subsequent tacrolimus and steroids for approximately three years.

Data came from immunoSEQ multiplex PCR; TCRdb stores just in-frame clones and leaves some out. The sample lists about 8,100 clones, about 63% seen once, with 9% to 9.5% in the top ten. This clone is classed as medium-sized. The antigen remains unidentified. Broader study findings: Circulating GvH clones peaking coincided with falling HvG clones soon after transplant.

Tissue processing of the graft released intraepithelial and lamina propria lymphocytes from it. This TCR was sampled from a human patient who received an intestinal transplant, so some T cells may come from the graft donor. The starting material was ileum tissue, obtained about 410 days after transplant.

The CDR3 region has the DNA TGTGCCAGCAGTTTACCCCCTGCGTCCAATTACAATGAGCAGTTCTTC. It encodes CASSLPPASNYNEQFF. The chain uses TRBV27 and TRBJ2-1; D not resolved. This CDR3 is 16 amino acids long. CDR1 and CDR2 from the germline V gene are MNHEY and SMNVEV (reference sequence). Trimming stripped 2 bases from V and 4 bases from J, with 15 bases between.